This TCR beta chain stems from a study of regulatory dendritic cells for organ transplantation (dated by TCRdb to about 2017). Study-wide context: TCRbeta repertoires were sequenced from sorted naive and memory CD4+ and CD8+ T cells before and after allostimulation with regulatory or mature dendritic cells.

Multiplexed two-step PCR with Vbeta-specific forward primers and Jbeta-specific reverse primers was used to amplify TCRbeta CDR3 regions. Through the immunoSEQ service, TCRbeta libraries were sequenced on an Illumina instrument. The original pipeline was this. IMGT annotation was used to assign V, D and J genes, and synthetic CDR3 analogues were used to correct counts for multiplex PCR bias. Repertoire clonality was computed in the immunoSEQ Analyzer as one minus normalized Shannon entropy. Whether a clone counted as expanded was decided by Fisher's exact test with Benjamini-Hochberg false discovery rate control and a two-tailed cutoff of P<0.01. Here the immuneACCESS table is served through TCRdb, limited to in-frame sequences with V and J called. Missing clones are a known gap in these copies; in checked studies unresolved V genes cover under half, and the rest lacks a known reason. The V and J calls and clone size are taken from that table; D and trimming were inferred from the DNA. The sample table records under 35,000 clones; roughly 85% of these occur just once. The ten largest clones take up approximately 0.44% of the sample.

FACS was used to sort CD4+ or CD8+ cells into naive T cells (CD45RA+) and memory T cells (CD45RO+). A couple of healthy control subjects provided the T cells used for TCR sequencing. Sorted T cell subsets that were not stimulated were used as baseline controls for the mixed lymphocyte reactions. The Qiagen DNeasy Blood & Tissue Kit was used to extract genomic DNA. With regard to this clone: Its antigen remains undetermined. Per-nucleotide qualities are absent, and no much larger clonotype sits a single base away.

The germline V gene supplies CDR1 SGHDT and CDR2 YYEEEE. Reading from cysteine to phenylalanine, the CDR3 counts 12 amino acids. The entry retains the CDR3 DNA only, 36 bases that are in frame from base 1. V was cut back by 4 bases and J by 6 bases, leaving a gap of 11 bases between them. Overall study outcomes, separate from this receptor: Highly diverse repertoires were observed in naive CD4+ and CD8+ T cells, whereas lower diversity was observed in memory cells, and the most oligoclonal repertoires were found in memory CD8+ cells. Only a couple of subjects were sequenced, and considerable between-individual heterogeneity in the alloreactive memory CD8+ T cell pool was noted by the authors. Among the resting subsets, the most alloreactive TCR clonotypes were found in memory CD8+ T cells. Expansion of memory CD8+ clones was induced by allostimulation in both subjects, but more limited expansion appeared to be induced by regulatory dendritic cells than by mature dendritic cells.

What was sequenced was naive CD8+ T cells from blood. The cell subset or site label here, explained by the study, means: CD45RA+ naive T cells. The V and J genes are TRBV5-6 and TRBJ2-7; the D region possibly corresponds to TRBD1 (6 bases align). This sequence was found in a human donor in good health. The CDR3 reads CASSPGHGEQYF. The bases read TGTGCCAGCAGCCCGGGACACGGCGAGCAGTACTTC. With the rest looked up from the reference TRBV5-6 and TRBJ2-7 genes rather than sequenced, the full variable domain is DAGVTQSPTHLIKTRGQQVTLRCSPKSGHDTVSWYQQALGQGPQFIFQYYEEEERQRGNFPDRFSGHQFPNYSSELNVNALLLGDSALYLCASSPGHGEQYFGPGTRLTVT.